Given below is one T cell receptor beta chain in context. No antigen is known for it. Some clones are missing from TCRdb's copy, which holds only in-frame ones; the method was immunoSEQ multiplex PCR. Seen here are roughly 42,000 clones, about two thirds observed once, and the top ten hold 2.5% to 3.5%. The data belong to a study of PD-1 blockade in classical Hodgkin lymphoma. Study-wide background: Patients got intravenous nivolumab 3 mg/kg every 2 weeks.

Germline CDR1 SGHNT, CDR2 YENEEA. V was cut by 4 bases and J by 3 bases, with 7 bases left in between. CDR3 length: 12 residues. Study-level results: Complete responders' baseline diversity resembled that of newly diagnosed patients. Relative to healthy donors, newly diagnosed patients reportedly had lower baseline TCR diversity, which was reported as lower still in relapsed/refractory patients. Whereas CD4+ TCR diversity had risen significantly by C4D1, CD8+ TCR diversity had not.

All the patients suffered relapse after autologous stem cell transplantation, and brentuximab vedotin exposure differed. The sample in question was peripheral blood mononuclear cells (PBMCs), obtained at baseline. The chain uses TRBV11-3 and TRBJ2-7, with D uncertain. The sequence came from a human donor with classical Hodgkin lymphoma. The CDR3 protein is CASSSGFYEQYF. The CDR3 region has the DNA TGTGCCAGCAGCTCAGGTTTCTACGAGCAGTACTTC.